Sequencing of this T cell receptor beta chain was carried out in a study of monozygotic twins with inflammatory bowel disease. With regard to this clonotype: Its matching antigen is unknown.

UMIs incorporating a 6-nucleotide sample barcode were appended by means of template switching. TCRalpha along with TCRbeta cDNA was subjected to two nested PCRs lasting about 16 and 10 cycles. After re-calling the 5' RACE reads, TCRdb lists one entry per CDR3 protein, DNA absent. The sample has 350,000 to 500,000 distinct CDR3 sequences, and its top ten clones hold about 2.2%. Study-level results: With others, IBD patients shared fewer clonotypes than healthy twins did, especially with disease activity.

The germline gives CDR1 SGHTA, CDR2 FQGNSA. The CDR3 is 11 residues long. The V and J genes are TRBV7-2 and TRBJ2-5. The specimen sequenced was blood. The TCR sequence derives from a human donor with ulcerative colitis or Crohn's disease, or a healthy co-twin of an affected twin (not recorded which). CDR3 protein: CASSPTETQYF.